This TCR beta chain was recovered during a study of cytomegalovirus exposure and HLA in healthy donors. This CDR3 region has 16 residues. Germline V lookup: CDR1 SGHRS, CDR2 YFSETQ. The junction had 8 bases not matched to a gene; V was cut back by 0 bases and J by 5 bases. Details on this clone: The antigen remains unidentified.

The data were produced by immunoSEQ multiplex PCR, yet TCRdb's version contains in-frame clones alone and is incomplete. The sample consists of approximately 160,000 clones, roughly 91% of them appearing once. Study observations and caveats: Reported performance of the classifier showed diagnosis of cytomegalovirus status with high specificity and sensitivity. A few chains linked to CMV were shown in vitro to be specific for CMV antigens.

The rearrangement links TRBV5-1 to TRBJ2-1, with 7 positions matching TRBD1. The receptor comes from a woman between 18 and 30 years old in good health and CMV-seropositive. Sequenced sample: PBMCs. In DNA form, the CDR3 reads TGCGCCAGCAGCTTGGTCCCTCAGACAGGGCACAATGAGCAGTTCTTC. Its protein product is CASSLVPQTGHNEQFF.